This record concerns one T cell receptor (beta chain) sequence. This table comes from immunoSEQ multiplex PCR, and its TCRdb copy is limited to in-frame clones, with some not included. Of more than 9,500 clones listed, over 65% were seen once; the top ten hold more than 4%. The data were obtained in a study of graft-versus-host responses after intestinal transplantation. Study summary: Transplants were multivisceral, liver-intestinal, or isolated intestinal.

Intraepithelial plus lamina propria lymphocytes were released by processing graft tissue. There are 15 residues in the CDR3. V dropped 6 bases and J dropped 1; count of bases not matched to a gene: 7. Germline V gives CDR1 SGHTA, CDR2 FQGNSA. V usage is TRBV7-2 and J usage is TRBJ2-5; 8 bases line up with TRBD2. This TCR derives from a human patient who received an intestinal transplant, so some T cells may come from the graft donor. The sequencing here drew on ileum tissue, taken less than 150 days after intestinal transplantation. The CDR3 here is CASSSGLALQETQYF. In DNA, the CDR3 is TGTGCCAGCAGTTCCGGACTAGCCCTCCAAGAGACCCAGTACTTC.